These 2 T cell receptor beta chains originate from one sample sequenced in a study of blood T cell repertoires in COVID-19. Some clones are missing from TCRdb's copy, which holds only in-frame ones; the method was immunoSEQ multiplex PCR. The data hold approximately 450,000 clones, with roughly 90% observed a single time. The sequencing input was peripheral blood. Receptors originate from a woman in her 30s with acute or convalescent COVID-19.

This CDR3 reads CSVVWQGALNTEAFF. The DNA for the CDR3 is TGCAGCGTTGTTTGGCAGGGGGCCCTGAACACTGAAGCTTTCTTT. The chain is built from TRBV29-1 and TRBJ1-1; 8 bases align to TRBD1. Germline values: CDR1 SQVTM, CDR2 ANQGSEA. The V segment lost 4 bases and the J segment 0 bases; nucleotides outside the gene matches: 7. CDR3 length: 15 amino acids.

V gene TRBV30 combines with J gene TRBJ2-2, with 11 bases identical to TRBD1. Trimming at V came to 7 bases and at J to 4 bases, leaving 8 bases not matched to a gene. The CDR3 is 15 residues long. Per the germline V gene, CDR1 is GTSNPN and CDR2 is SVGIG (reference sequence). CDR3 residues: CAYPGQGVGTGELFF. The CDR3 DNA follows: TGTGCCTACCCGGGACAGGGGGTCGGCACCGGGGAGCTGTTTTTT.